This TCR beta chain stems from a study of cytomegalovirus exposure and HLA in healthy donors. At the level of the study: Out of about 190 million T cells, an earlier analysis found around 110 million unique TCR beta sequences in total.

Trimming removed 8 bases at V and 0 bases at J, with 17 bases between. This CDR3 has 16 residues. CDR1 and CDR2 (germline): SNHLY, FYNNEI. PCR primers comprised 60 Vbeta and 13 Jbeta primers. Sequencing was performed with immunoSEQ multiplex PCR; in TCRdb, only in-frame clones are kept and a portion is missing. Its listing shows about 110,000 clones. The V and J genes are TRBV2 and TRBJ1-3; D remains unclear. What was sequenced was PBMCs. The TCR originated in a man aged 40-55 years in good health and CMV-seropositive. CDR3 DNA: TGTGCCAGCGCCTTAGAGGGAATACCCTCTGGAAACACCATATATTTT. Translated: CASALEGIPSGNTIYF.